These 23 T cell receptor beta chains were all obtained from the same sample, sequenced in a study of cytomegalovirus exposure and HLA in healthy donors. The PCR was carried out with 60 Vbeta primers and 13 Jbeta primers. Repertoires were generated with immunoSEQ multiplex PCR, while TCRdb's copy carries only in-frame clones and drops some. The sample carries under 130,000 clones, around 80% recorded once. Sequencing was done on a sample of PBMCs. The receptors were sampled from a woman aged 40 to 55 in good health and CMV-seronegative.

The chain couples TRBV9 to TRBJ2-5, with TRBD2 matching over 14 bases. The V gene's germline CDR1 is SGDLS and CDR2 YYNGEE. With 2 bases clipped from V and 2 bases from J, the junction kept 2 bases outside the gene matches. This CDR3 is built from 16 residues. This CDR3 is CASSVGTSGGQETQYF. CDR3 in DNA: TGTGCCAGCAGCGTCGGGACTAGCGGGGGACAAGAGACCCAGTACTTC.

This sequence joins TRBV28 and TRBJ2-5, with 7 bases aligning to TRBD1. The CDR3 consists of 14 residues. Germline V gene sequence: CDR1 MDHEN, CDR2 SYDVKM. V gave up 7 bases and J gave up 3 bases; unmatched junction bases: 8. The DNA of the CDR3 is TGTGCCAGCACCCGACAGGGATGGGAAGAGACCCAGTACTTC. Translation: CASTRQGWEETQYF.

V and J are TRBV5-5 and TRBJ1-4; 8 bases are a match to TRBD1. The V segment lost 4 bases and the J segment 7 bases; nucleotides outside the gene matches: 15. Germline CDR1 reads SGHKS; CDR2 reads YYEKEE (reference sequence). The CDR3 is 17 residues long. The CDR3 loop is CASSPEPDRGGVEKLFF. The CDR3 DNA reads as TGTGCCAGCAGCCCGGAACCTGACAGGGGTGGGGTTGAAAAACTGTTTTTT. The variable domain in full, completed from reference TRBV5-5 and TRBJ1-4, reads DAGVTQSPTHLIKTRGQQVTLRCSPISGHKSVSWYQQVLGQGPQFIFQYYEKEERGRGNFPDRFSARQFPNYSSELNVNALLLGDSALYLCASSPEPDRGGVEKLFFGSGTQLSVL.

V is TRBV28 and J is TRBJ1-2, with D hard to call. Looked up from germline, CDR1 is MDHEN and CDR2 is SYDVKM. V shed 2 bases and J shed 5 bases, with 6 bases lying between them. This CDR3 region has 12 residues. The CDR3 reads CASSLGSYGYTF. The CDR3 region has the DNA TGTGCCAGCAGTTTAGGGAGTTATGGCTACACCTTC.

The chain joins TRBV27 to TRBJ2-4; weak D call: TRBD2 (5 bases). Trimming pared 3 bases from V and 2 bases from J, leaving 8 bases between. From germline, CDR1 is MNHEY and CDR2 SMNVEV (reference sequence). This CDR3 spans 14 amino acids. Here the CDR3 reads CASSFEGTKNIQYF. DNA for the CDR3: TGTGCCAGCAGTTTTGAGGGAACCAAAAACATTCAGTACTTC.

V usage is TRBV30 and J usage is TRBJ1-3; 7 nucleotides line up with TRBD1. The CDR3 contains 14 residues. The J segment lost 2 bases and the V segment lost 3 bases, leaving 4 bases of the junction unmatched. The V gene's germline CDR1 is GTSNPN and CDR2 SVGIG (reference sequence). CDR3 DNA sequence: TGTGCCTGGAGCAGGGGGTCGGCTGGAAACACCATATATTTT. This gives the protein CAWSRGSAGNTIYF.

This chain links TRBV7-2 with TRBJ1-6; D possibly corresponds to TRBD1 (6 bases). Germline CDR1 and CDR2: SGHTA and FQGNSA. V was clipped by 5 bases and J by 6 bases, with 17 bases between them. The CDR3 loop spans 16 amino acids. CDR3 in amino acids: CASSRGVEGGNSPLHF. DNA of the CDR3: TGTGCCAGCAGCCGGGGGGTGGAGGGGGGTAATTCACCCCTCCACTTT.

The V gene is TRBV10-3, the J gene TRBJ2-7; TRBD1 matches at 9 bases. CDR3 length: 15 residues. The junction had 11 bases not matched to a gene; V was cut back by 6 bases and J by 5 bases. The germline CDR1 and CDR2 sequences are ENHRY and SYGVKD. CDR3 protein: CAISPGQGRSNEQYF. CDR3 DNA sequence: TGTGCCATCAGCCCTGGACAGGGGAGGTCCAACGAGCAGTACTTC.

The chain couples TRBV7-2 to TRBJ2-7; weak D call: TRBD2 (5 bases). The V end lost 5 bases, the J end lost 3 bases, and 20 bases lay between the germline ends. CDR3 length: 16 residues. CDR1 and CDR2 (germline): SGHTA, FQGNSA. The CDR3 bases are TGTGCCAGCAGCCCAGAGGCAGGTGCGGGTAACTACGAGCAGTACTTC. Translating gives CASSPEAGAGNYEQYF.

V and J are TRBV11-2 and TRBJ2-3; D perhaps matches TRBD2 (5 bases). V was cut by 4 bases and J by 0 bases, with 17 bases left in between. The CDR3 runs to 17 residues. CDR1 SGHAT and CDR2 FQNNGV come from the germline V gene. CDR3 region: CASSSTDLRASTDTQYF. The CDR3 DNA is TGTGCCAGCAGCTCCACGGACTTACGCGCTAGCACAGATACGCAGTATTTT.

This chain connects TRBV4-3 to TRBJ1-5, with TRBD1 identical over 8 bases. The length of the CDR3 is 16 residues. V trimming: 0 bases; J trimming: 11 bases; junction bases outside the gene matches: 12. Germline V lookup: CDR1 LGHNA, CDR2 YSLEER. The CDR3 bases are TGCGCCAGCAGCCAAGAGATCCAGGGGGCGGTTCGGGCCCAGCATTTT. Protein product: CASSQEIQGAVRAQHF.

The V gene is TRBV27, the J gene TRBJ2-3; D gene ambiguous. The V end lost 6 bases, the J end lost 3 bases, and 10 bases lay between the germline ends. The germline CDR1 and CDR2 sequences are MNHEY and SMNVEV (reference sequence). The CDR3 loop spans 13 amino acids. For the CDR3, the DNA is TGTGCCAGCAGCCCCATGAGGACAGATACGCAGTATTTT. This translates into CASSPMRTDTQYF.

The CDR3 loop reads CASIPGGRTNYGYTF. CDR3 DNA: TGTGCCAGCATCCCCGGCGGCAGAACGAACTATGGCTACACCTTC. This sequence joins TRBV28 and TRBJ1-2; D gene unclear. Germline lookup yields CDR1 MDHEN and CDR2 SYDVKM. Trimming stripped 7 bases from V and 2 bases from J, with 17 bases between. This CDR3 is 15 amino acids long.

This clone was observed a handful of times. This chain connects TRBV7-9 to TRBJ2-7, with 7 nucleotides matching TRBD2. Germline trimming cut 5 bases from V and 5 bases from J; bases unmatched to any gene: 12. The CDR3 totals 15 residues. Germline V gene data show CDR1 as SEHNR and CDR2 as FQNEAQ (reference sequence). In nucleotides, the CDR3 is TGTGCCAGCAGCCTGCTCGCCGCGGGAGTCGACGAGCAGTACTTC. Translating gives CASSLLAAGVDEQYF.

The chain joins TRBV5-6 to TRBJ2-4, with D perhaps TRBD2 (6 bases). Germline-derived CDR1 and CDR2 are SGHDT and YYEEEE. The CDR3 runs to 15 residues. Trimming shortened V by 0 bases and J by 9 bases, and 16 bases separated the two germline ends. CDR3 in DNA: TGTGCCAGCAGCTTGGAGCGTGGCGGGGTGGCCATTCAGTACTTC. Protein: CASSLERGGVAIQYF.

This clone was seen only once. This sequence joins TRBV10-3 and TRBJ2-7, with D possibly matching TRBD1 (6 bases). Germline CDR1 ENHRY, CDR2 SYGVKD. The CDR3 length is 14 residues. With 9 bases removed from V and 1 base from J, the gap between germline ends came to 16 bases. The CDR3 loop is CAIAGAGRSYEQYF. CDR3 bases: TGTGCCATAGCAGGGGCCGGACGGTCCTACGAGCAGTACTTC.

There are a few counts of this clone. This sequence joins TRBV29-1 and TRBJ2-5; D call uncertain. The germline gives CDR1 SQVTM, CDR2 ANQGSEA. V gave up 5 bases and J gave up 3 bases, with 10 bases separating them. There are 12 residues in the CDR3. CDR3 protein: CSVRVEEETQYF. CDR3 DNA: TGCAGCGTTCGGGTGGAAGAAGAGACCCAGTACTTC.

The chain joins TRBV9 to TRBJ2-7; perhaps TRBD2 as D (5 bases). V was cut by 4 bases and J by 1 base, with 12 bases left in between. The CDR3 is 14 residues long. Germline V gene data show CDR1 as SGDLS and CDR2 as YYNGEE. CDR3 sequence reads: CASSSGGWSYEQYF. CDR3 DNA: TGTGCCAGCAGCTCAGGAGGCTGGTCCTACGAGCAGTACTTC.

This clone was counted once. The genes are TRBV19 and TRBJ2-1, with D maybe TRBD2 (7 bases). From germline, CDR1 is LNHDA and CDR2 SQIVND (reference sequence). This CDR3 has 16 amino acids. V gave up 6 bases and J gave up 0 bases, with 15 bases separating them. The CDR3 DNA follows: TGTGCCAGTAGAGGGAGGGGGGCGAGCTCCTACAATGAGCAGTTCTTC. Translation gives CASRGRGASSYNEQFF.

The V gene is TRBV7-6, the J gene TRBJ2-7; 7 nucleotides match TRBD1. The CDR3 covers 15 residues. Looked up from germline, CDR1 is SGHVS and CDR2 is FNYEAQ. V lost 1 base, J lost 0 bases, and 3 bases stayed unmatched. The CDR3 region is CASSLEGQPSYEQYF. Written as DNA, the CDR3 is TGTGCCAGCAGCTTAGAGGGACAGCCCTCCTACGAGCAGTACTTC.

The rearrangement links TRBV19 to TRBJ1-1; a weak D match, TRBD1 (6 bases). Trimming removed 3 bases from V and 3 bases from J, with 14 bases in between. Germline CDR1 reads LNHDA; CDR2 reads SQIVND (reference sequence). This CDR3 region has 15 residues. CDR3 residues: CASSIGGGYDTEAFF. CDR3 bases: TGTGCCAGTAGTATTGGGGGGGGCTACGACACTGAAGCTTTCTTT.

This clone was seen only a few times. The rearrangement uses TRBV28 and TRBJ1-2; 7 bases fit TRBD1. This CDR3 has 14 residues. The V gene end was trimmed by 7 bases and the J gene end by 7 bases; junction bases not matched to a gene: 12. Germline CDR1 reads MDHEN; CDR2 reads SYDVKM. For the CDR3, the DNA is TGTGCCAGCACCCGGGACAGAGAGAGGGGTGGCTACACCTTC. Its protein product is CASTRDRERGGYTF.

DNA of the CDR3: TGCGCCAGCCTTCCGGGACAGAGCACAGATACGCAGTATTTT. Translation gives CASLPGQSTDTQYF. This chain links TRBV5-1 with TRBJ2-3; 7 nucleotides line up with TRBD1. Trimming cost V 7 bases and J 0 bases; bases outside gene matches: 5. Germline V lookup: CDR1 SGHRS, CDR2 YFSETQ. The CDR3 has 14 residues.